The rows below give T cell receptor beta chains drawn from one sample of a study of blood T cell repertoires in COVID-19. This table comes from immunoSEQ multiplex PCR, and its TCRdb copy is limited to in-frame clones, with some not included. Of about 120,000 clones in the sample, about four fifths were seen once. Sample: peripheral blood. The source of these receptors is a man between 65 and 85 years old with acute or convalescent COVID-19. Both conserved end residues are part of each CDR3. Each record gives: clone size, V gene, J gene, D gene, CDR3 protein, CDR3 DNA. The D gene is left open where the match is weak. Clone size is given for some rows only: seen once, a few or many times, or a class if the clone is expanded.

clone_size: -; v_call: TRBV5-4; j_call: TRBJ1-1; d_call: -; cdr3_aa: CASSLDRSSMNTEAFF; cdr3_nt: TGTGCCAGCAGCCTGGACAGATCCTCAATGAACACTGAAGCTTTCTTT
clone_size: -; v_call: TRBV7-9; j_call: TRBJ1-1; d_call: -; cdr3_aa: CASSSGVTEAFF; cdr3_nt: TGTGCCAGCAGCTCGGGAGTCACTGAAGCTTTCTTT
clone_size: -; v_call: TRBV9; j_call: TRBJ1-1; d_call: -; cdr3_aa: CASSLLQGSEAFF; cdr3_nt: TGTGCCAGCAGCCTCCTTCAGGGTTCCGAAGCTTTCTTT
clone_size: -; v_call: TRBV6-2/TRBV6-3; j_call: TRBJ2-7; d_call: TRBD2; cdr3_aa: CASSPTTSGGTYEQYF; cdr3_nt: TGTGCCAGCAGTCCCACGACTAGCGGGGGGACCTACGAGCAGTACTTC
clone_size: few; v_call: TRBV5-5; j_call: TRBJ1-4; d_call: -; cdr3_aa: CASSPPGSEKLFF; cdr3_nt: TGTGCCAGCAGCCCTCCGGGATCTGAAAAACTGTTTTTT
clone_size: -; v_call: TRBV5-4; j_call: TRBJ1-1; d_call: -; cdr3_aa: CASSLAPGNTEAFF; cdr3_nt: TGTGCCAGCAGCTTGGCCCCGGGGAACACTGAAGCTTTCTTT
clone_size: -; v_call: TRBV28; j_call: TRBJ1-2; d_call: -; cdr3_aa: CASRKGQPYGYTF; cdr3_nt: TGTGCCAGCAGGAAAGGACAGCCTTATGGCTACACCTTC
clone_size: -; v_call: TRBV29-1; j_call: TRBJ1-5; d_call: -; cdr3_aa: CSVVTGLNQPQHF; cdr3_nt: TGCAGCGTGGTTACAGGGCTTAATCAGCCCCAGCATTTT
clone_size: few; v_call: TRBV21-1; j_call: TRBJ1-4; d_call: -; cdr3_aa: CASSKGETDRVRELFF; cdr3_nt: TGTGCCAGCAGCAAAGGGGAAACAGACAGGGTGAGAGAACTGTTTTTT
clone_size: -; v_call: TRBV4-3; j_call: TRBJ1-1; d_call: -; cdr3_aa: CASSQDGGKAFF; cdr3_nt: TGCGCCAGCAGCCAAGACGGCGGGAAAGCTTTCTTT
clone_size: -; v_call: TRBV9; j_call: TRBJ2-1; d_call: TRBD1; cdr3_aa: CASSVVAGGPYNEQFF; cdr3_nt: TGTGCCAGCAGCGTAGTGGCAGGGGGCCCCTACAATGAGCAGTTCTTC
clone_size: -; v_call: TRBV19; j_call: TRBJ2-1; d_call: -; cdr3_aa: CASTEGQHYNEQFF; cdr3_nt: TGTGCCAGTACGGAGGGACAGCATTACAATGAGCAGTTCTTC
clone_size: few; v_call: TRBV5-1; j_call: TRBJ1-2; d_call: -; cdr3_aa: CASSLTGPGYGYTF; cdr3_nt: TGCGCCAGCAGCTTGACAGGGCCTGGCTATGGCTACACCTTC
clone_size: -; v_call: TRBV9; j_call: TRBJ1-2; d_call: -; cdr3_aa: CASSSTPQGYGYTF; cdr3_nt: TGTGCCAGCAGTTCCACCCCCCAGGGGTATGGCTACACCTTC
clone_size: -; v_call: TRBV7-2; j_call: TRBJ2-7; d_call: -; cdr3_aa: CASSLAGQRYEQYF; cdr3_nt: TGTGCCAGCAGCTTAGCCGGACAGAGGTACGAGCAGTACTTC
clone_size: few; v_call: TRBV29-1; j_call: TRBJ1-2; d_call: -; cdr3_aa: CSVGQGTWNYGYTF; cdr3_nt: TGCAGCGTTGGGCAGGGTACTTGGAACTATGGCTACACCTTC
clone_size: -; v_call: TRBV10-3; j_call: TRBJ1-2; d_call: -; cdr3_aa: CAISEHRWAYGYTF; cdr3_nt: TGTGCCATCAGTGAACACAGGTGGGCGTATGGCTACACCTTC
clone_size: -; v_call: TRBV6-1; j_call: TRBJ1-5; d_call: TRBD1; cdr3_aa: CASSEGPQGNQPQHF; cdr3_nt: TGTGCCAGCAGTGAAGGCCCACAGGGGAATCAGCCCCAGCATTTT
clone_size: few; v_call: TRBV7-9; j_call: TRBJ1-6; d_call: TRBD1; cdr3_aa: CASSLAAGGNSPLHF; cdr3_nt: TGTGCCAGCAGCTTAGCGGCAGGGGGAAATTCACCCCTCCACTTT
clone_size: -; v_call: TRBV4-2; j_call: TRBJ2-5; d_call: TRBD2; cdr3_aa: CASSQERAGEYQETQYF; cdr3_nt: TGTGCCAGCAGCCAAGAAAGAGCGGGGGAATACCAAGAGACCCAGTACTTC
clone_size: -; v_call: TRBV10-2; j_call: TRBJ1-4; d_call: TRBD1; cdr3_aa: CASRPGQGPNGANEKLFF; cdr3_nt: TGCGCCAGCAGGCCGGGACAGGGCCCAAATGGGGCTAATGAAAAACTGTTTTTT
clone_size: -; v_call: TRBV24-1; j_call: TRBJ2-5; d_call: TRBD1; cdr3_aa: CATSDFNRGKETQYF; cdr3_nt: TGTGCCACCAGTGATTTTAACAGGGGAAAAGAGACCCAGTACTTC
clone_size: once; v_call: TRBV7-2; j_call: TRBJ2-1; d_call: TRBD1; cdr3_aa: CASRLFAPLLEGAGEQFF; cdr3_nt: TGTGCCAGCAGATTATTCGCCCCTCTTCTAGAGGGGGCAGGTGAGCAGTTCTTC
clone_size: -; v_call: TRBV21-1; j_call: TRBJ1-2; d_call: -; cdr3_aa: CASSKLDFGPGYGYTF; cdr3_nt: TGTGCCAGCAGCAAATTAGATTTTGGGCCAGGCTATGGCTACACCTTC
clone_size: -; v_call: TRBV25-1; j_call: TRBJ1-2; d_call: -; cdr3_aa: CASSEYSGYGYTF; cdr3_nt: TGTGCCAGCAGTGAATACAGTGGTTATGGCTACACCTTC
clone_size: -; v_call: TRBV4-3; j_call: TRBJ1-2; d_call: -; cdr3_aa: CASSQETSLGNGYTF; cdr3_nt: TGCGCCAGCAGCCAAGAAACCAGCTTGGGCAATGGCTACACCTTC
clone_size: -; v_call: TRBV5-4; j_call: TRBJ1-4; d_call: -; cdr3_aa: CASSRVKGSTNEKLFF; cdr3_nt: TGTGCCAGCAGCCGCGTCAAGGGGTCTACTAATGAAAAACTGTTTTTT
clone_size: -; v_call: TRBV27; j_call: TRBJ2-7; d_call: TRBD1; cdr3_aa: CASSLPGTGGYEQYF; cdr3_nt: TGTGCCAGCAGTTTGCCCGGGACAGGGGGCTACGAGCAGTACTTC